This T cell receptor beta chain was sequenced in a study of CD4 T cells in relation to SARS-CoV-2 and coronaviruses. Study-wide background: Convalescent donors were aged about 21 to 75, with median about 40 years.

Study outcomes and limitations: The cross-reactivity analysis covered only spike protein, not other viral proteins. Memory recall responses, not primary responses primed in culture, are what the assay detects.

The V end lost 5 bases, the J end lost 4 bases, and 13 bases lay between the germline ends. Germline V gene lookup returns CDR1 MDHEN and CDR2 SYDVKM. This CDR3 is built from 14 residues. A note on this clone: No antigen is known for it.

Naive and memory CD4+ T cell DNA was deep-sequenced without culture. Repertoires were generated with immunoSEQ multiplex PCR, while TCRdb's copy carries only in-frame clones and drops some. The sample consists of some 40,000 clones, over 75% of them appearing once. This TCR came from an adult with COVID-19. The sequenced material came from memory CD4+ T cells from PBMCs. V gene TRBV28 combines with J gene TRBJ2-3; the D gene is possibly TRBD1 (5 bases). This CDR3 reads CASSPPQGADTQYF. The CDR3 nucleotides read TGTGCCAGCAGTCCCCCCCAGGGCGCAGATACGCAGTATTTT.